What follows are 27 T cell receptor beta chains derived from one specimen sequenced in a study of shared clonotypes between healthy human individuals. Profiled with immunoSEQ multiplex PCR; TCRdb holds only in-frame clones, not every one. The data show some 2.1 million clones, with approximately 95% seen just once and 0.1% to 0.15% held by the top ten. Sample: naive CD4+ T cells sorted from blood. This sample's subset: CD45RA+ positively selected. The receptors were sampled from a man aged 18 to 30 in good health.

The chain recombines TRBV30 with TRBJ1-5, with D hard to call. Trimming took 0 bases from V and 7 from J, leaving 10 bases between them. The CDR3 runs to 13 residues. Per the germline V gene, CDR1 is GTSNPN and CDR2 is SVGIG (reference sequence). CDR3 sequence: CAWSVSAKQPQHF. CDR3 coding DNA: TGTGCCTGGAGTGTATCGGCGAAGCAGCCCCAGCATTTT.

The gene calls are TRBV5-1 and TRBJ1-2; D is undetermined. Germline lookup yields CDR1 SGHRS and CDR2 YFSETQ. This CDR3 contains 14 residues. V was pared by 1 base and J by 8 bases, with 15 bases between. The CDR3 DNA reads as TGCGCCAGCAGCTTGTACGAGACACCAGCCGGCTACACCTTC. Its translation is CASSLYETPAGYTF.

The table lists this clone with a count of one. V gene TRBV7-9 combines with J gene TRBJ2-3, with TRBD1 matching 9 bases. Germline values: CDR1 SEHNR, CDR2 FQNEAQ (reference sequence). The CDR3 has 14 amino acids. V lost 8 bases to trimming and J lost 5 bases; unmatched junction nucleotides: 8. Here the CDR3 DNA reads TGTGCCAGCCGGCGACAGGGGGAGAGAGATACGCAGTATTTT. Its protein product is CASRRQGERDTQYF.

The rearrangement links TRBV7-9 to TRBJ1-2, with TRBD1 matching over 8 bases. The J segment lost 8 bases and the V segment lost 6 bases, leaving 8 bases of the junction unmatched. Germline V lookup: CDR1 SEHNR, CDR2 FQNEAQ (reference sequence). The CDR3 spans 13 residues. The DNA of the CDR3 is TGTGCCAGCAGGCTGACAGGGGCGGTCGGCTACACCTTC. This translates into CASRLTGAVGYTF.

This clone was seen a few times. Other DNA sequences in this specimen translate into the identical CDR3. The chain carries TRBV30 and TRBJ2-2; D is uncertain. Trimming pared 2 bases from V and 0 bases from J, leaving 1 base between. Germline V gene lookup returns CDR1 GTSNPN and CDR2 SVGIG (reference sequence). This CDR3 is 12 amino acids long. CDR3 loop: CAWSPNTGELFF. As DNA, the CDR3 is TGTGCCTGGAGTCCGAACACCGGGGAGCTGTTTTTT. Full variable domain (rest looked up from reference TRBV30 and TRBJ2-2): SQTIHQWPATLVQPVGSPLSLECTVEGTSNPNLYWYRQAAGRGLQLLFYSVGIGQISSEVPQNLSASRPQDRQFILSSKKLLLSDSGFYLCAWSPNTGELFFGEGSRLTVL.

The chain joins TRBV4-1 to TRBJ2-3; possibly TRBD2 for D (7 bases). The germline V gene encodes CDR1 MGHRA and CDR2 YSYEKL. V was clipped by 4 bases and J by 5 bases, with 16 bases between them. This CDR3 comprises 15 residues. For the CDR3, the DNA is TGCGCCAGCAGCCTAAGGGGGGGCGGGGAAGATACGCAGTATTTT. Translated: CASSLRGGGEDTQYF.

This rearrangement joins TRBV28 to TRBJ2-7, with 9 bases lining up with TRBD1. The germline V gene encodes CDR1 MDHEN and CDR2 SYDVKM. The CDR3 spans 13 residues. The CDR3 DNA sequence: TGTGTCACAGCCGGGACAGGGAACTACGAGCAGTACTTC. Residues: CVTAGTGNYEQYF. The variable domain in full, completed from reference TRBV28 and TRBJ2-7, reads DVKVTQSSRYLVKRTGEKVFLECVQDMDHENMFWYRQDPGLGLRLIYFSYDVKMKEKGDIPEGYSVSREKKERFSLILESASTNQTSMYLCVTAGTGNYEQYFGPGTRLTVT.

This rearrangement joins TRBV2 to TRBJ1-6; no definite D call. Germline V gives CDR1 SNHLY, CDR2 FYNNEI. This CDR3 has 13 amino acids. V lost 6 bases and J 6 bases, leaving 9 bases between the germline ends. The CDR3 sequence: CASRLARNSPLHF. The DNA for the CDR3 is TGTGCCAGCAGGCTGGCACGTAATTCACCCCTCCACTTT.

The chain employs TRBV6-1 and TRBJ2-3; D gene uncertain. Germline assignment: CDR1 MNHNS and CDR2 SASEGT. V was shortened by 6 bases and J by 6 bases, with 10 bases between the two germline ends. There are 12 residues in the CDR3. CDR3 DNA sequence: TGTGCCAGCAGCCCCGATTCGGATACGCAGTATTTT. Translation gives CASSPDSDTQYF.

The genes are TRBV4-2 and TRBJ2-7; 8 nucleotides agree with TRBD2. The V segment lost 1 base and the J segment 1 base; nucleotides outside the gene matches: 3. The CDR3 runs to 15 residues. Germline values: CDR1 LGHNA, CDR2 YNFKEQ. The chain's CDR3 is CASSQAGGDSYEQYF. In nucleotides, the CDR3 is TGTGCCAGCAGCCAAGCGGGGGGGGATTCCTACGAGCAGTACTTC.

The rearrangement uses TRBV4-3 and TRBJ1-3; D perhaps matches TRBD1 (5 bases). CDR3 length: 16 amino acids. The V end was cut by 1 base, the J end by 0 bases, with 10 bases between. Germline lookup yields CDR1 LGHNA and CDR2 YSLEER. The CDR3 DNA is TGCGCCAGCAGCCAAGGACAGCTCAGCTCTGGAAACACCATATATTTT. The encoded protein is CASSQGQLSSGNTIYF.

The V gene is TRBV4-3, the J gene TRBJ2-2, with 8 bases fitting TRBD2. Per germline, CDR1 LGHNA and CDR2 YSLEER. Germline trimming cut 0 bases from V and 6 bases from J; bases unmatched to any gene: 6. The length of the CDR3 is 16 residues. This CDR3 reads CASSQDGTRTAGELFF. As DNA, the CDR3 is TGCGCCAGCAGCCAAGATGGGACTAGGACCGCCGGGGAGCTGTTTTTT.

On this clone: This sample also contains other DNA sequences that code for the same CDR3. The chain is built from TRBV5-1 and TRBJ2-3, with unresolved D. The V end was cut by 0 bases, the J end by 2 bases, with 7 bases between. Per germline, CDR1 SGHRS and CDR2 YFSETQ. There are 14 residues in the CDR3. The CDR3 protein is CASSLAQNTDTQYF. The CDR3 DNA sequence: TGCGCCAGCAGCTTGGCTCAGAACACAGATACGCAGTATTTT.

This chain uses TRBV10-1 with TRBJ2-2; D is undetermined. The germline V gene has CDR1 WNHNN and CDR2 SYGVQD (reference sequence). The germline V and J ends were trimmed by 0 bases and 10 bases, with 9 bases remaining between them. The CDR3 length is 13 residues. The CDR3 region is CASSESNRPELFF. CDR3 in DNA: TGCGCCAGCAGTGAGTCTAACAGACCGGAGCTGTTTTTT.

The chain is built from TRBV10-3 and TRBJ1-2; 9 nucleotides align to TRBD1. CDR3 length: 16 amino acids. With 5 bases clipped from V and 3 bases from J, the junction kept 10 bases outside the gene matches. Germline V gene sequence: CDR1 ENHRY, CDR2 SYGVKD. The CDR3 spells CAISSGRDRAHYGYTF. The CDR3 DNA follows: TGTGCCATCAGTTCGGGGCGGGACAGGGCGCACTATGGCTACACCTTC.

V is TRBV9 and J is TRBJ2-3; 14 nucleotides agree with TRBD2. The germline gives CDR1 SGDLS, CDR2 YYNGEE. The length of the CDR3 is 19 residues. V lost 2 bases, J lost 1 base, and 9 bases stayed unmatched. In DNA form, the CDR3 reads TGTGCCAGCAGCGTTGGGACTAGCGGGGGAGTTAAAGGCACAGATACGCAGTATTTT. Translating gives CASSVGTSGGVKGTDTQYF.

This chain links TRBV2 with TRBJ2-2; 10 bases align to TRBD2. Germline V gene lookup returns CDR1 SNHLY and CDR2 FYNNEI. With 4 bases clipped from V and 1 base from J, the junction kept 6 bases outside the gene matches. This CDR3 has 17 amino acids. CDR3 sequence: CASSGIIAGGNTGELFF. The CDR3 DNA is TGTGCCAGCAGTGGGATAATAGCGGGGGGGAACACCGGGGAGCTGTTTTTT.

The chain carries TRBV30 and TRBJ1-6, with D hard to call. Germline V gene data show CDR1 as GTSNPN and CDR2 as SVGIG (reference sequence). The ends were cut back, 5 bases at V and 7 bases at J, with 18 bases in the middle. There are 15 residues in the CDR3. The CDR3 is CAWRHYGILNSPLHF. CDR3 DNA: TGTGCCTGGCGTCATTATGGGATACTCAATTCACCCCTCCACTTT.

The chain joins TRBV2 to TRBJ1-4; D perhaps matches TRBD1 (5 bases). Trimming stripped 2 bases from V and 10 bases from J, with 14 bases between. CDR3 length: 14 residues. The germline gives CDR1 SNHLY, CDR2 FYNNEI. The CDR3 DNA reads TGTGCCAGCAGTGAAAGATTGACAGCATCAAAACTGTTTTTT. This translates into CASSERLTASKLFF.

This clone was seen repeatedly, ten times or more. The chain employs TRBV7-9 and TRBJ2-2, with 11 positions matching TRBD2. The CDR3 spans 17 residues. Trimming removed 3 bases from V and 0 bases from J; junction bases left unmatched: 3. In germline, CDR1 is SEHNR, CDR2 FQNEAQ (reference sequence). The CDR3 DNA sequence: TGTGCCAGCAGCTTTGGGGGACTAGCGGCGAACACCGGGGAGCTGTTTTTT. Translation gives CASSFGGLAANTGELFF.

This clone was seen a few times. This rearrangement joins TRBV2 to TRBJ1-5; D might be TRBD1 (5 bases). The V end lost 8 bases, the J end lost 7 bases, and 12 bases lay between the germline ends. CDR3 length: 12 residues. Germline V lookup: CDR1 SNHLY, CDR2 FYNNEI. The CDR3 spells CASGDSLQPQHF. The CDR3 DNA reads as TGTGCCAGCGGAGACAGCTTACAGCCCCAGCATTTT.

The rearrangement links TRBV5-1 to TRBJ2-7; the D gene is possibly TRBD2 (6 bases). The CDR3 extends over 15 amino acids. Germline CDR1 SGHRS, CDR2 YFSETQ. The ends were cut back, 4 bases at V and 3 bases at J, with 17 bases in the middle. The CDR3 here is CASSTGREGNYEQYF. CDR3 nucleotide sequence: TGCGCCAGCAGCACCGGGAGAGAGGGGAACTACGAGCAGTACTTC.

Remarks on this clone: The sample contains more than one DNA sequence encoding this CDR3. CDR3: CSVGQGDSYEQYF. The CDR3 nucleotides are TGCAGCGTTGGACAGGGGGATTCCTACGAGCAGTACTTC. The genes are TRBV29-1 and TRBJ2-7, with 9 bases aligning to TRBD1. Per the germline V gene, CDR1 is SQVTM and CDR2 is ANQGSEA. The CDR3 length is 13 residues. V dropped 4 bases and J dropped 1; count of bases not matched to a gene: 2.

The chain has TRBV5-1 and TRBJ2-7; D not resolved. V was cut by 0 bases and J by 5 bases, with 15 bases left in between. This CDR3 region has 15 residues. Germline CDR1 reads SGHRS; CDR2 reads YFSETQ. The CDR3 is CASSLAYRALDEQYF. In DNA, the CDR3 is TGCGCCAGCAGCTTGGCCTATAGGGCCTTGGACGAGCAGTACTTC.

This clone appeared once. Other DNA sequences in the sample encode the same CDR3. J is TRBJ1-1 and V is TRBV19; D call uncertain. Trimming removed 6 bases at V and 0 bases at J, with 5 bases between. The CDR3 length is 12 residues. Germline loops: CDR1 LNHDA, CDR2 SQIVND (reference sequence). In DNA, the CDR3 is TGTGCCAGTAGCTGGGTGAACACTGAAGCTTTCTTT. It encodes CASSWVNTEAFF.

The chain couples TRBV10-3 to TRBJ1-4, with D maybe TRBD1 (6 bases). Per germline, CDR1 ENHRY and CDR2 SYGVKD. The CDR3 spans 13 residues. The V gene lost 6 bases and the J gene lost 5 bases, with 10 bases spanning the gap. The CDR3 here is CAIRQGSNEKLFF. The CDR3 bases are TGTGCCATCAGACAGGGATCCAATGAAAAACTGTTTTTT.

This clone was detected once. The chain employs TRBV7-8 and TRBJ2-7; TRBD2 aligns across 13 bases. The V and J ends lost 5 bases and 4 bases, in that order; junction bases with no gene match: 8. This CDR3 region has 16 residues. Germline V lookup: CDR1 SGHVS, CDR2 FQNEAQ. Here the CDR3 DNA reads TGTGCCAGCAGCATCGTAACTAGCGGGAGGGAGTACGAGCAGTACTTC. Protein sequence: CASSIVTSGREYEQYF.